The next 15 T cell receptor beta chains were all read from a single sample in a study of shared clonotypes between healthy human individuals. Generated by immunoSEQ multiplex PCR, the TCRdb table keeps only in-frame clones and is missing some. The profile shows roughly 2.6 million clones, just over 90% of them singletons. Sequencing input: naive CD4+ T cells sorted from blood. Subset reported: CD45RA+ positively selected. Every receptor here comes from a man between 18 and 29 years old in good health.

The chain joins TRBV5-6 to TRBJ2-5; no definite D call. V was shortened by 4 bases and J by 2 bases, with 15 bases between the two germline ends. The CDR3 has 15 residues. Germline V CDR1 and CDR2: SGHDT, YYEEEE. The CDR3 bases are TGTGCCAGCAGCAATGGCCCCCTCAGGCAAGAGACCCAGTACTTC. Its protein product is CASSNGPLRQETQYF.

V is TRBV21-1 and J is TRBJ1-4. TRBV21-1 has pseudogene status. The CDR3 contains 16 residues. CDR3 DNA: TGTGCCAGCAGCAAAGGCAGGGAGGCAACTAATGAAAAACTGTTTTTT. Protein sequence: CASSKGREATNEKLFF.

The chain uses TRBV4-1 and TRBJ2-7, with D perhaps matching TRBD2 (7 bases). The CDR3 contains 16 residues. Looked up from germline, CDR1 is MGHRA and CDR2 is YSYEKL. Trimming removed 2 bases from V and 4 bases from J, with 18 bases in between. CDR3 loop: CASSQPLSGTTYEQYF. CDR3 coding DNA: TGCGCCAGCAGCCAACCGCTGAGCGGGACAACTTACGAGCAGTACTTC.

The CDR3 loop reads CASSPGTGLGAYEQYF. Here the CDR3 DNA reads TGCGCCAGCAGCCCCGGTACAGGATTGGGGGCCTACGAGCAGTACTTC. The chain couples TRBV5-1 to TRBJ2-7; D is possibly TRBD1 or TRBD2 (5 bases each). The CDR3 spans 16 residues. Germline CDR1 and CDR2: SGHRS and YFSETQ. V was pared by 4 bases and J by 2 bases, with 19 bases between. The full variable domain, its missing parts supplied by reference TRBV5-1 and TRBJ2-7, is KAGVTQTPRYLIKTRGQQVTLSCSPISGHRSVSWYQQTPGQGLQFLFEYFSETQRNKGNFPGRFSGRQFSNSRSEMNVSTLELGDSALYLCASSPGTGLGAYEQYFGPGTRLTVT.

V and J are TRBV7-7 and TRBJ2-5, with TRBD1 matching over 8 bases. Germline loops: CDR1 SSHAT, CDR2 FNYEAQ (reference sequence). The CDR3 runs to 13 residues. The CDR3, as DNA: TGTGCTAGCGGTCAGGGGGCGGGAGAGACCCAGTACTTC. It encodes CASGQGAGETQYF.

The chain recombines TRBV6-1 with TRBJ1-2; no reliable D call. The germline CDR1 and CDR2 sequences are MNHNS and SASEGT. Trimming left V 8 bases short and J 7 bases short, with 17 bases between. The CDR3 totals 13 residues. The CDR3 nucleotides are TGTGCCAGCGTACCACAAGGAGGGTTTGGCTACACCTTC. It encodes CASVPQGGFGYTF.

The V call is TRBV19, the J call TRBJ2-7; 7 bases line up with TRBD1. V lost 6 bases to trimming and J lost 0 bases; unmatched junction nucleotides: 8. The CDR3 covers 15 residues. Germline CDR1 reads LNHDA; CDR2 reads SQIVND (reference sequence). The CDR3 reads CASSVTTGLSYEQYF. For the CDR3, the DNA is TGTGCCAGTAGCGTGACGACAGGGCTCTCCTACGAGCAGTACTTC.

The J gene is TRBJ2-3, the V gene TRBV5-4, with 9 nucleotides matching TRBD2. V lost 0 bases to trimming and J lost 6 bases; unmatched junction nucleotides: 5. Germline V gene sequence: CDR1 SGHNT, CDR2 YYREEE (reference sequence). The CDR3 spans 15 residues. The CDR3 is CASSLEVAGADTQYF. DNA of the CDR3: TGTGCCAGCAGCTTGGAGGTAGCGGGGGCTGATACGCAGTATTTT.

The gene calls are TRBV5-1 and TRBJ2-2; 8 positions match TRBD2. The germline CDR1 and CDR2 sequences are SGHRS and YFSETQ. The V segment lost 4 bases and the J segment 1 base; nucleotides outside the gene matches: 6. The CDR3 contains 16 residues. The DNA for the CDR3 is TGCGCCAGCAGCCGCGTCCTAGCGGGGAACACCGGGGAGCTGTTTTTT. This gives the protein CASSRVLAGNTGELFF.

The genes are TRBV7-3 and TRBJ1-1; D is possibly TRBD1 (5 bases). Germline lookup yields CDR1 SGHTA and CDR2 FQGTGA. Trimming pared 8 bases from V and 1 base from J, leaving 17 bases between. The CDR3 covers 15 residues. CDR3 coding DNA: TGTGCCAGCGCTTTTGGGGGTGGGTCGAACACTGAAGCTTTCTTT. It is translated as CASAFGGGSNTEAFF.

The genes are TRBV5-4 and TRBJ2-1, with D possibly matching TRBD2 (7 bases). Germline-derived CDR1 and CDR2 are SGHNT and YYREEE (reference sequence). V dropped 1 base and J dropped 14 bases, with 16 bases sitting between them. The CDR3 extends over 13 amino acids. CDR3 sequence reads: CASSLRGGLGEFF. The CDR3 nucleotides read TGTGCCAGCAGCTTGAGGGGGGGCCTTGGCGAGTTCTTC.

About this clone: This specimen includes other DNA sequences encoding the same CDR3. This chain joins TRBV10-3 and TRBJ1-5; TRBD1 is a possible D gene (5 bases). The CDR3 sequence is 13 residues long. Between the trimmed V and J ends, which lost 4 bases and 6 bases, there was a span of 10 bases. The V gene's germline CDR1 is ENHRY and CDR2 SYGVKD. The CDR3 sequence: CAISAGEGQPQHF. The CDR3 DNA is TGTGCCATCAGTGCGGGGGAGGGTCAGCCCCAGCATTTT.

As for this clone: Other DNA sequences within the sample encode an identical CDR3. The rearrangement uses TRBV6-1 and TRBJ2-3; the D is unclear. The CDR3 totals 12 residues. Trimming cost V 6 bases and J 2 bases, with 6 bases left between them. From germline, CDR1 is MNHNS and CDR2 SASEGT. CDR3 DNA: TGTGCCAGCAGGACCGACACAGATACGCAGTATTTT. This translates into CASRTDTDTQYF.

This rearrangement joins TRBV9 to TRBJ2-1; 7 positions match TRBD2. This CDR3 comprises 13 residues. CDR1 is SGDLS and CDR2 is YYNGEE in the germline V gene. With V trimmed by 0 bases and J by 14 bases, 8 bases remained unmatched. The CDR3 DNA reads as TGTGCCAGCAGCGTAGCTAGCGGCCCCCGGAAGTTCTTC. Residues: CASSVASGPRKFF.

The J gene is TRBJ2-3, the V gene TRBV9; perhaps D is TRBD1 or TRBD2 (6 bases each). The CDR3 sequence is 16 residues long. The V gene lost 4 bases and the J gene lost 0 bases, with 15 bases spanning the gap. CDR1 SGDLS and CDR2 YYNGEE come from the germline V gene. The CDR3 reads CASSKGGERSTDTQYF. The CDR3 DNA follows: TGTGCCAGCAGCAAGGGGGGTGAGCGGAGCACAGATACGCAGTATTTT.